Listed below are T cell receptor beta chains from one sample, sequenced in a study of cytomegalovirus exposure and HLA in healthy donors. Method: immunoSEQ multiplex PCR; TCRdb's copy keeps in-frame clones and lacks some. The sample yields 150,000 or so clones, 65% to 80% seen once. The material sequenced was PBMCs. These receptors originate from a man aged 18 to 30 in good health and CMV-seropositive. The CDR3 runs from the conserved cysteine through the conserved F or W. A D gene is named only where the DNA matches it firmly.

d_call	v_call	j_call	cdr3_aa
TRBD2	TRBV6-5	TRBJ2-2	CASRALAGGPGELFF
TRBD2	TRBV30	TRBJ2-1	CASGLAGGSSYNEQFF
.	TRBV7-9	TRBJ2-5	CASSLGSQAIQETQYF
.	TRBV21-1	TRBJ1-1	CASSKALGVDTEAFF
.	TRBV6-1	TRBJ2-1	CASRADSYSYNEQFF
TRBD1	TRBV2	TRBJ1-1	CASSEASSIQGDTEAFF
.	TRBV6-1	TRBJ2-1	CASSEALRGGPSSYNEQFF
TRBD2	TRBV7-9	TRBJ2-5	CASSLGGGSKTQYF
TRBD2	TRBV4-1	TRBJ2-5	CASSQDGRGGETQYF
TRBD1	TRBV7-9	TRBJ1-2	CASSRTGAGYTF
TRBD2	TRBV25-1	TRBJ2-5	CASSELASGDQETQYF
TRBD2	TRBV7-2	TRBJ2-1	CASSPTGGYSHEQFF
.	TRBV7-3	TRBJ2-6	CASSPGLGSGANVLTF
TRBD1	TRBV6-5	TRBJ1-2	CASSMTGGKTRGYTF
.	TRBV6-1	TRBJ2-1	CASRELALISYNEQFF
.	TRBV10-2	TRBJ1-2	CASSELLAANYGYTF
TRBD2	TRBV11-2	TRBJ2-1	CASRPSGSVYEQFF
.	TRBV27	TRBJ1-6	CASSRRVGAQNSPLHF
TRBD1	TRBV15	TRBJ1-2	CATSRVGTGGVSYGYTF
TRBD2	TRBV6-5	TRBJ2-1	CASSPGLAVGEQFF
.	TRBV4-2	TRBJ1-1	CASSQVGAWTNTEAFF
.	TRBV5-6	TRBJ2-3	CASSSQLLHGTDTQYF
.	TRBV6-5	TRBJ1-1	CASSPKMRTEAFF
.	TRBV15	TRBJ2-1	CATSRSTGLADNEQFF
.	TRBV9	TRBJ1-5	CASSVGRGGGPQHF
.	TRBV13	TRBJ2-2	CASSLGPGMNTGELFF
.	TRBV19	TRBJ1-5	CASSSRGAFGNQPQHF
.	TRBV6-1	TRBJ1-1	CASRAPGNTEAFF
.	TRBV25-1	TRBJ2-3	CASSESKGRGLGTDTQYF
.	TRBV10-3	TRBJ1-5	CAISAGDSNQPQHF
TRBD1	TRBV6-4	TRBJ1-1	CASSSGTANTEAFF